This T cell receptor (beta chain) was identified in a study of human T cells and chemical hapten exposure. This clonotype was detected a few times. CDR1 and CDR2 (germline): MNHEY, SMNVEV (reference sequence). The V gene lost 1 base and the J gene lost 5 bases, with 6 bases spanning the gap. CDR3 length: 14 residues. A single record per CDR3 protein comes from TCRdb applying MiXCR to the RACE reads. This table has approximately 80,000 distinct CDR3 sequences, less than 11% appearing once. Time point of the sample: patch test 2, 6 weeks after DPC sensitization. Treatment here: therapeutic diphenylcyclopropenone sensitization with weekly scalp DPC.

This sample comprised whole blood, obtained in connection with sensitization to the hapten diphenylcyclopropenone (DPC). This TCR was recovered from a woman aged 45-65 years with alopecia areata. Some clones in this sample may be carry-over from other donors' samples. The chain recombines TRBV27 with TRBJ1-6; D not resolved. Written as DNA, the CDR3 is TGTGCCAGCAGTTTATACGGGAATAATTCACCCCTCCACTTT. This codes for CASSLYGNNSPLHF.